These T cell receptor beta chains were read from a single sample in a study of technical replicates of blood from a few donors. The repertoire was sequenced with immunoSEQ multiplex PCR; TCRdb's copy has only in-frame clones and lacks some. The table lists about 83,000 clones, roughly 94% of them singletons. Sequencing input: T cells isolated from PBMCs. These receptors were collected from a human donor in good health. Both conserved end residues are part of each CDR3. The D gene is left open where the match is weak. Clone size is not always given. Where it is, it says once, few, many or a class for expanded clones.

CDR3: CASSPQGASKNIQYF
DNA: TGTGCCAGCTCACCCCAGGGGGCATCCAAAAACATTCAGTACTTC
J: TRBJ2-4
V: TRBV18
D: TRBD1
size: -

CDR3: CASASGSSYNEQFF
DNA: TGTGCCAGCGCAAGCGGGAGCTCCTACAATGAGCAGTTCTTC
J: TRBJ2-1
V: TRBV28
D: TRBD2
size: -

CDR3: CASSQWTNRQPQHF
DNA: TGTGCCAGCAGTCAGTGGACAAACCGTCAGCCCCAGCATTTT
J: TRBJ1-5
V: TRBV5-6
D: -
size: -

CDR3: CASSGQVRSGNTIYF
DNA: TGTGCCAGTAGCGGACAGGTACGCTCTGGAAACACCATATATTTT
J: TRBJ1-3
V: TRBV19
D: TRBD1
size: -

CDR3: CASISGRSGEQFF
DNA: TGTGCCAGCATTTCCGGGCGAAGCGGAGAGCAGTTCTTC
J: TRBJ2-1
V: TRBV27
D: -
size: once

CDR3: CASATPSGNQPQHF
DNA: TGTGCCAGCGCAACTCCTTCCGGGAATCAGCCCCAGCATTTT
J: TRBJ1-5
V: TRBV28
D: -
size: -

CDR3: CASSIPGQSYF
DNA: TGTGCCAGTAGTATCCCGGGACAGTCATATTTT
J: TRBJ1-3
V: TRBV19
D: TRBD1
size: -

CDR3: CATAGQGYGYTF
DNA: TGTGCCACCGCGGGACAGGGCTATGGCTACACCTTC
J: TRBJ1-2
V: TRBV11-2
D: TRBD1
size: -

CDR3: CASGQGYEQFF
DNA: TGTGCCAGCGGACAGGGGTATGAGCAGTTCTTC
J: TRBJ2-1
V: TRBV13
D: TRBD1
size: -

CDR3: CASRDLGGHEQYF
DNA: TGTGCCAGCAGAGATCTCGGGGGGCACGAGCAGTACTTC
J: TRBJ2-7
V: TRBV28
D: -
size: -

CDR3: CASSLEPRGEGTQYF
DNA: TGTGCCAGCAGCTTGGAACCCCGGGGGGAAGGTACGCAGTATTTT
J: TRBJ2-3
V: TRBV5-6
D: TRBD2
size: -

CDR3: CASGPGQGGDTQYF
DNA: TGTGCTAGTGGTCCCGGACAGGGGGGAGATACGCAGTATTTT
J: TRBJ2-3
V: TRBV12-5
D: TRBD1
size: few

CDR3: CATLSRGEGGYTF
DNA: TGTGCCACCCTCTCCAGGGGAGAAGGAGGCTACACCTTC
J: TRBJ1-2
V: TRBV6-1
D: -
size: once

CDR3: CASSSGGRVSNQPQHF
DNA: TGTGCCAGCAGCTCCGGGGGGAGGGTTAGCAATCAGCCCCAGCATTTT
J: TRBJ1-5
V: TRBV11-2
D: -
size: -

CDR3: CASSPGESNQPQHF
DNA: TGTGCCAGCTCACCAGGGGAGAGCAATCAGCCCCAGCATTTT
J: TRBJ1-5
V: TRBV18
D: -
size: few

CDR3: CATSRVTGTGTYEQYF
DNA: TGTGCCACCAGCAGAGTCACCGGGACTGGGACCTACGAGCAGTACTTC
J: TRBJ2-7
V: TRBV15
D: -
size: -

CDR3: CASSLGGTEPQHF
DNA: TGTGCCAGCAGCTTAGGGGGGACGGAGCCCCAGCATTTT
J: TRBJ1-5
V: TRBV7-3
D: -
size: -

CDR3: CASSASTGERLGYTF
DNA: TGCGCCAGCAGCGCTTCGACAGGGGAACGGCTTGGCTACACCTTC
J: TRBJ1-2
V: TRBV5-1
D: TRBD1
size: -

CDR3: CASRRQGAIRPQHF
DNA: TGTGCCAGCAGGAGACAGGGGGCAATCAGACCACAGCATTTT
J: TRBJ1-5
V: TRBV2
D: TRBD1
size: -

CDR3: CASSQGWDRAGGYTF
DNA: TGCGCCAGCAGCCAAGGCTGGGACAGGGCGGGCGGCTACACCTTC
J: TRBJ1-2
V: TRBV4-1
D: TRBD1
size: -

CDR3: CASSPRVGTGDFGANVLTF
DNA: TGTGCCAGCAGTCCTAGGGTTGGGACAGGGGATTTTGGGGCCAACGTCCTGACTTTC
J: TRBJ2-6
V: TRBV27
D: TRBD1
size: -

CDR3: CASSAGDRVAGGYTF
DNA: TGTGCCAGTAGTGCCGGGGACAGGGTGGCTGGTGGCTACACCTTC
J: TRBJ1-2
V: TRBV19
D: TRBD1
size: -

CDR3: CASSQGRGTFF
DNA: TGCGCCAGCAGCCAAGGCAGAGGGACTTTCTTT
J: TRBJ1-1
V: TRBV4-1
D: -
size: -

CDR3: CASSPEAANQPQHF
DNA: TGTGCCAGCTCACCAGAGGCAGCCAATCAGCCCCAGCATTTT
J: TRBJ1-5
V: TRBV18
D: -
size: few

CDR3: CSVERTGYGYTF
DNA: TGCAGCGTTGAGAGGACAGGCTATGGCTACACCTTC
J: TRBJ1-2
V: TRBV29-1
D: TRBD1
size: -

CDR3: CASSPRRRGSFNTEAFF
DNA: TGTGCCAGTAGTCCGAGACGACGGGGGAGTTTCAACACTGAAGCTTTCTTT
J: TRBJ1-1
V: TRBV19
D: -
size: once

CDR3: CASSPGTGGSGNTIYF
DNA: TGTGCCAGCTCACCCGGGACAGGGGGCTCTGGAAACACCATATATTTT
J: TRBJ1-3
V: TRBV18
D: TRBD1
size: -

CDR3: CASRRQGTSYNEQFF
DNA: TGTGCCAGCAGAAGACAGGGAACGTCCTACAATGAGCAGTTCTTC
J: TRBJ2-1
V: TRBV28
D: TRBD1
size: -